This TCR beta chain was sequenced during a study of blood T cell repertoires in COVID-19. TCRdb's table, derived via immunoSEQ multiplex PCR, lists solely in-frame clones and lacks some. The sample shows about 300,000 clones, about nine tenths of them seen only once. The CDR3 length is 15 residues. J is TRBJ1-2 and V is TRBV21-1; TRBD1, the table's D call, lacks a check against the DNA. TRBV21-1 is a known pseudogene. Sequencing used PBMCs or T cells enriched from blood (not recorded which). The TCR sequence derives from a man aged 30 to 45 who had recovered from COVID-19. The CDR3: CASSGDRASNYGYTF. The CDR3 DNA is TGTGCCAGCAGCGGGGACAGGGCCTCTAACTATGGCTACACCTTC.